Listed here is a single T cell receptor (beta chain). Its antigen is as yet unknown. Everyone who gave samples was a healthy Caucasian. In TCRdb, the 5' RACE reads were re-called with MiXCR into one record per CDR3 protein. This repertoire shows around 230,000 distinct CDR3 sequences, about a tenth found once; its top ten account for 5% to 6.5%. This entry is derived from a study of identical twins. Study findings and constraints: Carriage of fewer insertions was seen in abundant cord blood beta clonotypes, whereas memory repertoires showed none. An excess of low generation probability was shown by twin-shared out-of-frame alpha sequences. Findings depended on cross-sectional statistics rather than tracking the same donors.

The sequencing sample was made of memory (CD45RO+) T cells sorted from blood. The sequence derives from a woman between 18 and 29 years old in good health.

Here the CDR3 DNA reads TGCAGTGCTAGAGAGGGGGCAGGGTATGGCTACACCTTC. It encodes CSAREGAGYGYTF. The V call is TRBV20-1, the J call TRBJ1-2, with D perhaps TRBD1 (6 bases). V was pared by 0 bases and J by 5 bases, with 10 bases between. Germline CDR1 DFQATT, CDR2 SNEGSKA (reference sequence). The CDR3 is 13 residues long.